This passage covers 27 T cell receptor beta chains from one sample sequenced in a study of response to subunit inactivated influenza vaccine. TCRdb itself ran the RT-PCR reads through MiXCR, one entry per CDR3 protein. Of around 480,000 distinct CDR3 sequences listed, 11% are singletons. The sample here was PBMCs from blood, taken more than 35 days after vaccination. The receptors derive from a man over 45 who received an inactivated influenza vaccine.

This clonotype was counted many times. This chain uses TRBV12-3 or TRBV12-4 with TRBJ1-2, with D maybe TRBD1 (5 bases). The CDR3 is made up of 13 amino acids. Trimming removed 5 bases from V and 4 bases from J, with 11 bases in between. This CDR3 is CASSPSGGYGYTF. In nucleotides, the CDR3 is TGTGCCAGCAGTCCCTCGGGGGGCTATGGCTACACCTTC.

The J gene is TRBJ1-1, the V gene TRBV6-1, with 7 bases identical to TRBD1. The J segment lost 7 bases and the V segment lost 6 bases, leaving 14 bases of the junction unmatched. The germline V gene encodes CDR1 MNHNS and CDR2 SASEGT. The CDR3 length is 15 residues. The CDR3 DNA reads TGTGCCAGCAGACAATATGGACGGGACAGCGTTGAAGCTTTCTTT. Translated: CASRQYGRDSVEAFF.

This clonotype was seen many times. CDR3 residues: CSARAVAGAPDTQYF. CDR3 DNA sequence: TGCAGTGCTAGAGCGGTAGCGGGAGCCCCAGATACGCAGTATTTT. This rearrangement joins TRBV20-1 to TRBJ2-3; TRBD2 matches 9 bases. J lost 4 bases, V lost 1 base, and 6 bases had no gene match. The V gene's germline CDR1 is DFQATT and CDR2 SNEGSKA (reference sequence). The CDR3 runs to 15 residues.

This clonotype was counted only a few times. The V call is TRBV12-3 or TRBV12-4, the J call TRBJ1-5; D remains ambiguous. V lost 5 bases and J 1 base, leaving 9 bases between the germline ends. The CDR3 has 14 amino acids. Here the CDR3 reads CASSPRESNQPQHF. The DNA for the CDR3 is TGTGCCAGCAGTCCCCGGGAGAGCAATCAGCCCCAGCATTTT.

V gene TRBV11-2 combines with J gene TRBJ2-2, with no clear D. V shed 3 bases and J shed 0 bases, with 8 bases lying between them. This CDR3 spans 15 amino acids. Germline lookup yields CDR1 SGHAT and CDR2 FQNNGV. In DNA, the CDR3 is TGTGCCAGCAGCTTCTTCCAGACGAACACCGGGGAGCTGTTTTTT. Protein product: CASSFFQTNTGELFF.

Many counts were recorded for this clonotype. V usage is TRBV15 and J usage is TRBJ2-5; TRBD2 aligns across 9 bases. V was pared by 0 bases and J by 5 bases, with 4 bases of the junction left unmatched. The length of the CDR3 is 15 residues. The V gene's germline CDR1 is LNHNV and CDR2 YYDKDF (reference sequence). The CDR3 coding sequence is TGTGCCACCAGCAGAGAGCGGGAGGGGTATGAGACCCAGTACTTC. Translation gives CATSREREGYETQYF.

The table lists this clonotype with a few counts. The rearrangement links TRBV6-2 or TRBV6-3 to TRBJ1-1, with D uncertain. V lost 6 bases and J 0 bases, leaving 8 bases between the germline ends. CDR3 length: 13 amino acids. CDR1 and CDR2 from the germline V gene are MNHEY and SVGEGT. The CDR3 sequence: CASRRAMNTEAFF. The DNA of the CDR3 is TGTGCCAGCAGGCGAGCGATGAACACTGAAGCTTTCTTT.

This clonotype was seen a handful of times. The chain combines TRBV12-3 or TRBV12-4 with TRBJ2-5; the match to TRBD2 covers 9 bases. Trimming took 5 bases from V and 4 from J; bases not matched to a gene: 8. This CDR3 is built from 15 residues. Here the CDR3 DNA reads TGTGCCAGCAGTCCCCTAGCGGGACTAGGAGAGACCCAGTACTTC. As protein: CASSPLAGLGETQYF.

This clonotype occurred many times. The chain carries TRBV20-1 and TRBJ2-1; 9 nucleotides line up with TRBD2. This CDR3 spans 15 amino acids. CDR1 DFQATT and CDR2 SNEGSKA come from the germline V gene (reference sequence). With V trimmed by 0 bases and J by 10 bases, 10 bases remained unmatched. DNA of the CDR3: TGCAGTGCTAGAGATTCTAGCGGGGCCGTCGGGGAGCAGTTCTTC. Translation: CSARDSSGAVGEQFF.

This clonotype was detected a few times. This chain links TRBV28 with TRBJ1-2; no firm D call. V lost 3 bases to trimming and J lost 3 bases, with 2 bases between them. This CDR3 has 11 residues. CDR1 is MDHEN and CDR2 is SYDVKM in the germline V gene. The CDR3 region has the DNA TGTGCCAGCAGTTTTGACTATGGCTACACCTTC. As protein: CASSFDYGYTF.

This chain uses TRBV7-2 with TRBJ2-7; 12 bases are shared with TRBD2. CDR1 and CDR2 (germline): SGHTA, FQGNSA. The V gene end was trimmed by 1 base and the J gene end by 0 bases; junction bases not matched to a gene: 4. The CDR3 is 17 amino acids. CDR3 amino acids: CASSLGLAGVLSYEQYF. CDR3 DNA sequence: TGTGCCAGCAGCTTAGGACTAGCGGGAGTGCTCTCCTACGAGCAGTACTTC.

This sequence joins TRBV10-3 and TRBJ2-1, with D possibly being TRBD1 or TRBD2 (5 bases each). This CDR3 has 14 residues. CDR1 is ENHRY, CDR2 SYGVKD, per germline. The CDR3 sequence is CASLGGETYNEQFF. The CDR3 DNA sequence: TGTGCATCTCTTGGGGGAGAGACTTACAATGAGCAGTTCTTC.

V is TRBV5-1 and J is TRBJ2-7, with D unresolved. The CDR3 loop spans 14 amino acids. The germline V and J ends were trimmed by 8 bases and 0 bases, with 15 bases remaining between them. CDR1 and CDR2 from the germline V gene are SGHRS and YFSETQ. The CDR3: CARNGPWPSYEQYF. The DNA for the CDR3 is TGCGCCAGAAACGGACCTTGGCCCTCCTACGAGCAGTACTTC.

The CDR3 loop reads CAIRTGGEQYF. The CDR3, as DNA: TGTGCCATCAGGACGGGAGGGGAGCAGTACTTC. The chain couples TRBV10-3 to TRBJ2-7, with 8 positions matching TRBD2. Germline assignment: CDR1 ENHRY and CDR2 SYGVKD. Trimming cost V 6 bases and J 7 bases; bases outside gene matches: 2. The CDR3 covers 11 residues.

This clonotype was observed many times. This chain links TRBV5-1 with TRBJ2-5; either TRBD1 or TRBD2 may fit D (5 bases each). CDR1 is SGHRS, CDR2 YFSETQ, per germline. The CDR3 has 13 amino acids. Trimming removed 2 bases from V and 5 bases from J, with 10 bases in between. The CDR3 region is CASSFEGSETQYF. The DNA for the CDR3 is TGCGCCAGCAGCTTCGAGGGGTCGGAGACCCAGTACTTC.

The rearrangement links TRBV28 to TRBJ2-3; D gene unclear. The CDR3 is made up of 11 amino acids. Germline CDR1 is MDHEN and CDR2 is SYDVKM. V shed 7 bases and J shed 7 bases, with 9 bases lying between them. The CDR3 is CASMRSYTQYF. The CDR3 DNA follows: TGTGCCAGCATGAGGTCGTATACGCAGTATTTT.

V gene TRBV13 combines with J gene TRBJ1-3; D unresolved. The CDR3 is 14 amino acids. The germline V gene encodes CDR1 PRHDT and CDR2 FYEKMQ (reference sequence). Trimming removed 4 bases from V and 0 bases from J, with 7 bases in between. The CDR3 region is CASSWRSSGNTIYF. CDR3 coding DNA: TGTGCCAGCAGCTGGCGGAGCTCTGGAAACACCATATATTTT.

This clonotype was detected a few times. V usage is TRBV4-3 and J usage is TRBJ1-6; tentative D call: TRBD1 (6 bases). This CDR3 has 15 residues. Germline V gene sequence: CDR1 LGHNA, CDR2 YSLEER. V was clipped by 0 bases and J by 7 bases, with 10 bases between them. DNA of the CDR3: TGCGCCAGCAGCCAAGAATGGCAGGGGAATTCACCCCTCCACTTT. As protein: CASSQEWQGNSPLHF.

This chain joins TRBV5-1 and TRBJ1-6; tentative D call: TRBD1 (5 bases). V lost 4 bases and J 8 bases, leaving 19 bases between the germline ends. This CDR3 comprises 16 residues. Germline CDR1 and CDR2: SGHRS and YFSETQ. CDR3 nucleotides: TGCGCCAGCAGCGCAGGGACTGCGACTGGAGATTCACCCCTCCACTTT. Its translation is CASSAGTATGDSPLHF.

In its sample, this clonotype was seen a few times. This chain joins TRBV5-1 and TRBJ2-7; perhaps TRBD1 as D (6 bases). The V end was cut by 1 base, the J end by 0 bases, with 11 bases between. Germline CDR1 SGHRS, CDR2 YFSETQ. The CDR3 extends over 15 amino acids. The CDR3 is CASSLYQGPSYEQYF. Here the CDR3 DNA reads TGCGCCAGCAGCTTGTACCAGGGGCCCTCCTACGAGCAGTACTTC.

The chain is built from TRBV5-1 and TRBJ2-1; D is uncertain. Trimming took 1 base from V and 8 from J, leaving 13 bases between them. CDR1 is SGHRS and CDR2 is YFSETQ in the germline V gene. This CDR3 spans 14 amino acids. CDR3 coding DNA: TGCGCCAGCAGCTTGAGTACAGAAGGAGATGAGCAGTTCTTC. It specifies CASSLSTEGDEQFF.

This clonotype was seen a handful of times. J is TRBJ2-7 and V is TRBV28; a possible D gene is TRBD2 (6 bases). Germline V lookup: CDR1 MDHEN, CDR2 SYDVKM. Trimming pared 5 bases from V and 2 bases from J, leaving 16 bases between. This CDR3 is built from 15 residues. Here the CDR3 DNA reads TGTGCCAGCAGTCTCCCACTTGCGGGAACCTACGAGCAGTACTTC. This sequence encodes CASSLPLAGTYEQYF.

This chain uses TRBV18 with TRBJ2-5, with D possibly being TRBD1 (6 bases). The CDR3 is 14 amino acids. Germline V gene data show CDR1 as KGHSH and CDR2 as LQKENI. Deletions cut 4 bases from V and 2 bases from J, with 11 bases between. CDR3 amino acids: CASSQSTGQETQYF. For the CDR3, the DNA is TGTGCCAGCTCACAATCTACAGGGCAAGAGACCCAGTACTTC.

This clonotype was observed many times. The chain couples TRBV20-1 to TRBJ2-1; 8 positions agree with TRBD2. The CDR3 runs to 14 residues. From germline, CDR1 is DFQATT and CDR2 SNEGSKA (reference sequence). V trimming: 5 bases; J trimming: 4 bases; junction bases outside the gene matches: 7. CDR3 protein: CSALLAGRYNEQFF. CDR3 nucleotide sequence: TGCAGTGCTCTTTTAGCGGGGAGATACAATGAGCAGTTCTTC.

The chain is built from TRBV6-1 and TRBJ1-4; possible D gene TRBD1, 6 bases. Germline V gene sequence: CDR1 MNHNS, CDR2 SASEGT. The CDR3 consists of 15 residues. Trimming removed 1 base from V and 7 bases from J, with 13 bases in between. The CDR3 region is CASSEERGAVEKLFF. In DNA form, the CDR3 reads TGTGCCAGCAGTGAAGAGAGGGGGGCGGTTGAAAAACTGTTTTTT.

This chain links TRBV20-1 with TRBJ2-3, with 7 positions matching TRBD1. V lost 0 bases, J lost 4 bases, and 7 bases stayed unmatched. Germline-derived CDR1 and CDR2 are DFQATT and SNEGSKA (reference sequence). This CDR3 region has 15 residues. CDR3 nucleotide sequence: TGCAGTGCTAGAGATCGCAGGGGGTATCCAGATACGCAGTATTTT. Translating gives CSARDRRGYPDTQYF.

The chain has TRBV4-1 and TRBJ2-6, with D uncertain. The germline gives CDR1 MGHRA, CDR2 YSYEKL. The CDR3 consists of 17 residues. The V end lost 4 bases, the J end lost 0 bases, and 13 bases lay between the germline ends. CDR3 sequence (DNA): TGCGCCAGCAGCCGAGGAGTCCTGAGCTCTGGGGCCAACGTCCTGACTTTC. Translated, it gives CASSRGVLSSGANVLTF.